This T cell receptor beta chain was observed in a study of technical replicates of blood from several donors. Sequencing used immunoSEQ multiplex PCR; TCRdb keeps in-frame clones, though not all of them. This sample yields 65,000 to 80,000 clones, of which 95% to 97% are seen a single time; under 0.35% belongs to the top ten. Per germline, CDR1 KGHSH and CDR2 LQKENI. CDR3 length equals 15 residues. The V end lost 3 bases, the J end lost 6 bases, and 16 bases lay between the germline ends. Source material: T cells isolated from PBMCs. This TCR was sampled from a human donor in good health. The chain uses TRBV18 and TRBJ2-3; tentatively, D is TRBD2 (6 bases). CDR3 protein: CASSPMGGETDTQYF. CDR3 sequence (DNA): TGTGCCAGCTCACCGATGGGGGGAGAGACGGATACGCAGTATTTT. The variable domain in full, completed from reference TRBV18 and TRBJ2-3, reads NAGVMQNPRHLVRRRGQEARLRCSPMKGHSHVYWYRQLPEEGLKFMVYLQKENIIDESGMPKERFSAEFPKEGPSILRIQQVVRGDSAAYFCASSPMGGETDTQYFGPGTRLTVL.